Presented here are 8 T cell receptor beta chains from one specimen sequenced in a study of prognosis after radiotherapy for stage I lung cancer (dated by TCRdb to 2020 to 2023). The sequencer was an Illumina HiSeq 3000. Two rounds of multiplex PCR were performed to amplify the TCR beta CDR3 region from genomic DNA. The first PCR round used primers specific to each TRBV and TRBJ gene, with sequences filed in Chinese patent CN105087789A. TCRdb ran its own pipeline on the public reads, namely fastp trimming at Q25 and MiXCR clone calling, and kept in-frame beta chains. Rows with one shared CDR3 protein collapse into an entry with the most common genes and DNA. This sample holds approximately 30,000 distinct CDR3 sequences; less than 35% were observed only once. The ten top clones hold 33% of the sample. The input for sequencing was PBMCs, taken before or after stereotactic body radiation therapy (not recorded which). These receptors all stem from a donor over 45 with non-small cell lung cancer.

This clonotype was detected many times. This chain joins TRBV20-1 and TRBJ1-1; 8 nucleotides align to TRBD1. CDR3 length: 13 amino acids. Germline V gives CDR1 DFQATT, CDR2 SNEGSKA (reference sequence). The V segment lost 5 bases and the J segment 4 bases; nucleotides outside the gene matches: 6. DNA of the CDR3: TGCAGTGCTCGACAGGGGTTGGGCACTGAAGCTTTCTTT. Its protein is CSARQGLGTEAFF.

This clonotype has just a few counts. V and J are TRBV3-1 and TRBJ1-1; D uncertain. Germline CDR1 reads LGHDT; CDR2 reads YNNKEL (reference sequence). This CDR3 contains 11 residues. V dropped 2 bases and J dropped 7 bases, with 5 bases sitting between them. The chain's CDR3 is CASSQSLEAFF. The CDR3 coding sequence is TGTGCCAGCAGCCAAAGCCTTGAAGCTTTCTTT. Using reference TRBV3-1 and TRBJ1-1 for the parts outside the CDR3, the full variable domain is DTAVSQTPKYLVTQMGNDKSIKCEQNLGHDTMYWYKQDSKKFLKIMFSYNNKELIINETVPNRFSPKSPDKAHLNLHINSLELGDSAVYFCASSQSLEAFFGQGTRLTVV.

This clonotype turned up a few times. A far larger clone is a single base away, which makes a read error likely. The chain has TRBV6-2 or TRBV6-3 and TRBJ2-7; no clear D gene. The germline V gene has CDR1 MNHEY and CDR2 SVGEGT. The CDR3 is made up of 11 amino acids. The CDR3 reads CASRSGYDQYF. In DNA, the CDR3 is TGTGCCAGCAGGTCGGGTTACGATCAGTACTTC.

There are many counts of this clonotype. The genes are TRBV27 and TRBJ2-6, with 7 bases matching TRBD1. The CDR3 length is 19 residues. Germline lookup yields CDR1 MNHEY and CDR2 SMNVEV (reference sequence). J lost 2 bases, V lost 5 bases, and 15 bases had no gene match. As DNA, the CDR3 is TGTGCCAGCAGTCCCGGGACGGGACAGACCTGGGCTGGGGCCAACGTCCTGACTTTC. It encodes CASSPGTGQTWAGANVLTF.

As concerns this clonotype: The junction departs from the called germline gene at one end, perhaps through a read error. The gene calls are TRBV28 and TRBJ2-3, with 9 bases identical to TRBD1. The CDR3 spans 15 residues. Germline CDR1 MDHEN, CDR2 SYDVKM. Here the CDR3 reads CASNVRGQGADTRYF. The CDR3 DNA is TGTGCCAGCAACGTACGGGGACAGGGAGCGGATACGCGGTATTTT.

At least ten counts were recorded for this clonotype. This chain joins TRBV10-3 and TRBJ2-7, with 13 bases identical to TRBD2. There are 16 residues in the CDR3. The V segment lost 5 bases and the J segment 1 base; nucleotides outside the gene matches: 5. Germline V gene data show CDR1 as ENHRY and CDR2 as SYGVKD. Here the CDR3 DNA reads TGTGCCATCAGTCCGGGGACTAGCGGGATATCCTACGAGCAGTACTTC. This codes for CAISPGTSGISYEQYF.

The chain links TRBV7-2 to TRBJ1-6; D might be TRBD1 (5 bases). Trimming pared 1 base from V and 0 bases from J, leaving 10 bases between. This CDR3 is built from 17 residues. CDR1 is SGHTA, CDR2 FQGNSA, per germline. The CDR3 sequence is CASSLGAGSSYNSPLHF. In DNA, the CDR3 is TGTGCCAGCAGCTTAGGGGCAGGGAGCTCCTATAATTCACCCCTCCACTTT. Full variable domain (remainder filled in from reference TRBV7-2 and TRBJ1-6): GAGVSQSPSNKVTEKGKDVELRCDPISGHTALYWYRQSLGQGLEFLIYFQGNSAPDKSGLPSDRFSAERTGGSVSTLTIQRTQQEDSAVYLCASSLGAGSSYNSPLHFGNGTRLTVT.

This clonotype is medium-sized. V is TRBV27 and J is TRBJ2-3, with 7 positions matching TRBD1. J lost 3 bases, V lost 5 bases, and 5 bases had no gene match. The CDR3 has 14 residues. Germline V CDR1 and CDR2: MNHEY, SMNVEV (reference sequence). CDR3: CASSRQGTTDTQYF. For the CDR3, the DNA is TGTGCCAGCAGTCGACAGGGAACGACAGATACGCAGTATTTT.